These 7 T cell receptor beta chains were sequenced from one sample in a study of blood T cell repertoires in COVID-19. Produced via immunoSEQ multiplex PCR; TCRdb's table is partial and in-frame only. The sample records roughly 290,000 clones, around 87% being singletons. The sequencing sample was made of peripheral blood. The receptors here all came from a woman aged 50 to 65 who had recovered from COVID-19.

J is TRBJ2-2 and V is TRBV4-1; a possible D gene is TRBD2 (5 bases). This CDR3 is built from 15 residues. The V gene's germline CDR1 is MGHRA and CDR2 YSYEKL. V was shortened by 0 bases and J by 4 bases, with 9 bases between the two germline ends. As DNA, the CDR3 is TGCGCCAGCAGCCAAGACTCTGGGAGCACCGGGGAGCTGTTTTTT. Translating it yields CASSQDSGSTGELFF.

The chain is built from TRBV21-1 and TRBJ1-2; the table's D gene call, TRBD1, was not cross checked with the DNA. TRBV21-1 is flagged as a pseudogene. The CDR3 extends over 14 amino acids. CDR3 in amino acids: CASTNKQDMGGYTF. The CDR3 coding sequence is TGTGCCAGCACAAACAAACAGGACATGGGGGGCTACACCTTC.

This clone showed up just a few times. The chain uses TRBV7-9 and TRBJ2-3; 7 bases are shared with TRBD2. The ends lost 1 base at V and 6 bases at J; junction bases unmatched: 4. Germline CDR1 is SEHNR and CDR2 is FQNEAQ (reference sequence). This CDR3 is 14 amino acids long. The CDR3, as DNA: TGTGCCAGCAGCTTAGTGGGGACTATTGATACGCAGTATTTT. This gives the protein CASSLVGTIDTQYF.

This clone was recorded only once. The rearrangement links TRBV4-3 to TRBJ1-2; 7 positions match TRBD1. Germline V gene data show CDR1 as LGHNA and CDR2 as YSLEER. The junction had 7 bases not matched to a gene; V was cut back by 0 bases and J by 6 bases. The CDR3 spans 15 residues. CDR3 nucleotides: TGCGCCAGCAGCCAAGATTGGCAGGGGGTCAATGGCTACACCTTC. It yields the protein CASSQDWQGVNGYTF.

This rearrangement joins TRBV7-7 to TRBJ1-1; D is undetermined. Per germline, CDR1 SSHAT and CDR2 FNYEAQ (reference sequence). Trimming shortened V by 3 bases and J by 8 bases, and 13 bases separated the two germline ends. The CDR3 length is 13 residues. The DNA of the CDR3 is TGTGCCAGCAGCTTGCAAGAGGGCAGGGAAGCTTTCTTT. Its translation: CASSLQEGREAFF.

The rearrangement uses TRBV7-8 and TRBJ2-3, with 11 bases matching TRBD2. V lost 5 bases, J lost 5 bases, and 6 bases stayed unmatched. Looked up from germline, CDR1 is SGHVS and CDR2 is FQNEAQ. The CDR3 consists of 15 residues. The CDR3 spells CASSRTSGSVDTQYF. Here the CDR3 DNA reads TGTGCCAGCAGCCGCACTAGCGGGAGTGTAGATACGCAGTATTTT.

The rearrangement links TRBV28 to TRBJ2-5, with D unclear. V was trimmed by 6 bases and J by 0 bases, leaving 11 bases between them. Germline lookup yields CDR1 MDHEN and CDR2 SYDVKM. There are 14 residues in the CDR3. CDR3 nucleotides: TGTGCCAGCAGCCCAGATTTGTACCAAGAGACCCAGTACTTC. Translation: CASSPDLYQETQYF.